These T cell receptor beta chains were read from a single sample in a study of shared clonotypes between healthy human individuals. TCRdb's copy holds only in-frame clones and misses some; the assay was immunoSEQ multiplex PCR. The sample shows just over 2,000,000 clones, around 95% of them seen only once. Sequencing was done on a sample of naive CD4+ T cells sorted from blood. These receptors all come from a man between 18 and 29 years old in good health. Both conserved end residues are part of each CDR3. Fields, in order: V gene, clone size, CDR3 protein. Some rows mark clone size as missing; the rest say once, few, many or name a class of expanded clone.

V gene: TRBV18
clone size: .
CDR3 protein: CASSPPGQTGGLYEQYF

V gene: TRBV5-4
clone size: .
CDR3 protein: CASSSPTSGSRYNEQFF

V gene: TRBV18
clone size: .
CDR3 protein: CASSPPNSARVGDTNEQFF

V gene: TRBV27
clone size: .
CDR3 protein: CASSYQGGVTEAFF

V gene: TRBV5-4
clone size: .
CDR3 protein: CASSLTASTDTQYF

V gene: TRBV7-9
clone size: .
CDR3 protein: CATTRATTDTQYF

V gene: TRBV5-4
clone size: .
CDR3 protein: CASSNTKNNEQFF

V gene: TRBV6-6
clone size: once
CDR3 protein: CASSYKSSVVQETQYF

V gene: TRBV5-4
clone size: .
CDR3 protein: CASSFPQLGYTF

V gene: TRBV19
clone size: .
CDR3 protein: CASSIQGMLNTEAFF

V gene: TRBV6-5
clone size: once
CDR3 protein: CASSSQGRQETQYF

V gene: TRBV5-1
clone size: .
CDR3 protein: CASSRDRGGNTIYF

V gene: TRBV5-1
clone size: .
CDR3 protein: CASSSLSGGPDIQYF

V gene: TRBV25-1
clone size: .
CDR3 protein: CASSESLVSNEKLFF

V gene: TRBV7-9
clone size: .
CDR3 protein: CASSWGPGVLNTGELFF

V gene: TRBV6-5
clone size: .
CDR3 protein: CASSTLTEAFF

V gene: TRBV7-9
clone size: .
CDR3 protein: CASSSSGENYGYTF

V gene: TRBV7-2
clone size: .
CDR3 protein: CASGRDNYGYTF

V gene: TRBV5-1
clone size: .
CDR3 protein: CASSFGLGAYEQYF

V gene: TRBV7-9
clone size: .
CDR3 protein: CASSSVGNGEAFF

V gene: TRBV6-6
clone size: .
CDR3 protein: CASSSKYEQYF

V gene: TRBV28
clone size: .
CDR3 protein: CASSLSSGGNQPQHF

V gene: TRBV28
clone size: .
CDR3 protein: CASSRGGQGVETQYF

V gene: TRBV28
clone size: .
CDR3 protein: CASSFAEIREKLFF

V gene: TRBV6-1
clone size: .
CDR3 protein: CASGGIGKTDTQYF

V gene: TRBV11-3
clone size: .
CDR3 protein: CASSSGTGVNEQFF

V gene: TRBV5-1
clone size: .
CDR3 protein: CASSLGQGGNEQFF